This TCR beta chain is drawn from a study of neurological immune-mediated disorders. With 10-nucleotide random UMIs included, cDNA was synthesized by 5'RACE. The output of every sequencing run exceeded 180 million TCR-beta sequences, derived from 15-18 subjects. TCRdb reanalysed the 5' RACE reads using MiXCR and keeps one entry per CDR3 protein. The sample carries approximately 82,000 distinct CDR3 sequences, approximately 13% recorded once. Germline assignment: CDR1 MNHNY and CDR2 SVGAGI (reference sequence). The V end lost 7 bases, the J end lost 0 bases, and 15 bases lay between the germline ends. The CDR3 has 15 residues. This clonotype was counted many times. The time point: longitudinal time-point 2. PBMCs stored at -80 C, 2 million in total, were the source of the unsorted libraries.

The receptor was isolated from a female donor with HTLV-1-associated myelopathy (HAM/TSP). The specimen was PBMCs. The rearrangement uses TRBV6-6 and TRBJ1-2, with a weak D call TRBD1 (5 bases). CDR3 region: CASTLRGFTNYGYTF. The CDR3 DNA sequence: TGTGCCAGCACACTAAGGGGCTTTACTAACTATGGCTACACCTTC.